The 30 T cell receptor beta chains presented below share a single source sample, sequenced in a study of human T cells and chemical hapten exposure. TCRdb analysed the RACE reads with MiXCR anew, one entry per CDR3 protein. The table lists fewer than 150,000 distinct CDR3 sequences, 10% to 15% of them singletons, with around 1.4% in the top ten. Time point of the sample: patch test 2, 6 weeks after DPC sensitization. Described treatment: therapeutic diphenylcyclopropenone sensitization with weekly scalp DPC. The sample consisted of whole blood, taken in connection with sensitization to the hapten diphenylcyclopropenone (DPC). All receptors come from a woman aged 50 to 65 with alopecia areata. Some clones in this sample may be carry-over from other donors' samples.

This sequence joins TRBV4-2 and TRBJ2-1, with TRBD2 identical over 8 bases. The CDR3 is 16 residues long. Germline values: CDR1 LGHNA, CDR2 YNFKEQ. The V gene end was trimmed by 1 base and the J gene end by 7 bases; junction bases not matched to a gene: 9. The CDR3 sequence is CASSQGWASGQNEQFF. Here the CDR3 DNA reads TGTGCCAGCAGCCAAGGATGGGCTAGCGGGCAAAATGAGCAGTTCTTC.

Many counts were recorded for this clonotype. The CDR3 sequence is CASSLRTGLNSPLHF. The CDR3 DNA follows: TGTGCCAGCAGCTTACGGACAGGGCTTAATTCACCCCTCCACTTT. The genes are TRBV5-8 and TRBJ1-6; TRBD1 matches 8 bases. This CDR3 has 15 amino acids. V trimming: 2 bases; J trimming: 6 bases; junction bases outside the gene matches: 4. Germline values: CDR1 SGHTS, CDR2 YDEGEE.

With regard to this clonotype: One end of the junction fails to match germline, which may point to a read error. The chain links TRBV9 to TRBJ1-2, with unresolved D. Germline V gene data show CDR1 as SGDLS and CDR2 as YYNGEE. This CDR3 contains 12 residues. CDR3 in amino acids: CASSGGNYGHTF. DNA of the CDR3: TGTGCCAGCAGCGGGGGAAACTATGGCCACACCTTC.

CDR3 region: CAWSGQSDPLHF. The CDR3 DNA sequence: TGTGCCTGGAGTGGACAGTCTGACCCCCTCCACTTT. This chain connects TRBV30 to TRBJ1-6, with D maybe TRBD1 (5 bases). Germline CDR1 and CDR2: GTSNPN and SVGIG (reference sequence). V dropped 1 base and J dropped 13 bases, with 11 bases sitting between them. This CDR3 is built from 12 residues.

Ten or more counts support this clonotype. The chain joins TRBV6-1 to TRBJ1-4, with D tentatively TRBD1 (5 bases). V was cut by 4 bases and J by 2 bases, with 14 bases left in between. CDR3 length: 16 residues. In germline, CDR1 is MNHNS, CDR2 SASEGT. The CDR3 sequence is CASSGGRRRTNEKLFF. The DNA of the CDR3 is TGTGCCAGCAGTGGGGGCCGACGTCGGACTAATGAAAAACTGTTTTTT.

The chain recombines TRBV3-1 with TRBJ2-4; D remains ambiguous. Germline-derived CDR1 and CDR2 are LGHDT and YNNKEL (reference sequence). This CDR3 is 15 amino acids long. The germline V and J ends were trimmed by 3 bases and 6 bases, with 15 bases remaining between them. CDR3 nucleotides: TGTGCCAGCAGCCAGGGATCCCCCCTAAGAAACATTCAGTACTTC. It codes for CASSQGSPLRNIQYF.

The sample holds a few counts of this clonotype. V usage is TRBV6-2 or TRBV6-3 and J usage is TRBJ2-5; 8 bases align to TRBD2. The CDR3 covers 16 residues. J gave up 1 base and V 0 bases, and 4 bases lay outside the gene matches. Germline lookup yields CDR1 MNHEY and CDR2 SVGEGT. The CDR3 nucleotides are TGTGCCAGCAGTTACTCGAGCGGGGGCCTCCAAGAGACCCAGTACTTC. It specifies CASSYSSGGLQETQYF.

This clonotype was recorded at least ten times. This chain connects TRBV5-1 to TRBJ2-5; D is perhaps TRBD2 (6 bases). The V and J ends lost 3 bases and 4 bases respectively, with 13 bases between them. The CDR3 sequence is 14 residues long. Germline CDR1 SGHRS, CDR2 YFSETQ. DNA of the CDR3: TGCGCCAGCAGCTCGGCTCTAGCGAGAGAGACCCAGTACTTC. Encoded protein: CASSSALARETQYF.

This clonotype was seen repeatedly, ten times or more. The chain links TRBV29-1 to TRBJ1-5, with 10 bases fitting TRBD1. Germline CDR1 and CDR2: SQVTM and ANQGSEA. Trimming at V came to 4 bases and at J to 6 bases, leaving 6 bases not matched to a gene. The CDR3 contains 14 residues. The CDR3 protein is CSVGETGGGQPQHF. CDR3 nucleotides: TGCAGCGTTGGAGAGACAGGGGGCGGTCAGCCCCAGCATTTT.

This chain uses TRBV3-1 with TRBJ2-7; D assignment may be TRBD1 or TRBD2 (6 bases each). This CDR3 comprises 15 residues. V was shortened by 4 bases and J by 4 bases, with 17 bases between the two germline ends. Germline CDR1 reads LGHDT; CDR2 reads YNNKEL (reference sequence). CDR3 amino acids: CASSRTQGGEYEQYF. Here the CDR3 DNA reads TGTGCCAGCAGCCGGACACAGGGAGGAGAATACGAGCAGTACTTC.

There are many counts of this clonotype. J is TRBJ2-7 and V is TRBV5-4; perhaps TRBD2 as D (6 bases). The CDR3 totals 17 residues. Germline CDR1 and CDR2: SGHNT and YYREEE (reference sequence). Trimming left V 1 base short and J 4 bases short, with 21 bases between. The CDR3 reads CASSLSSGPKAGYEQYF. For the CDR3, the DNA is TGTGCCAGCAGCTTGAGTAGCGGCCCAAAGGCCGGTTACGAGCAGTACTTC.

This clonotype was detected only a few times. The V call is TRBV14, the J call TRBJ1-2, with TRBD1 as a possible D gene (5 bases). The CDR3 spans 14 residues. Germline-derived CDR1 and CDR2 are SGHDN and FVKESK. The ends were cut back, 1 base at V and 6 bases at J, with 12 bases in the middle. Here the CDR3 reads CASSQVGTPHGYTF. CDR3 nucleotides: TGTGCCAGCAGCCAAGTCGGGACCCCCCATGGCTACACCTTC. Full variable domain (outside the CDR3, taken from reference TRBV14 and TRBJ1-2): EAGVTQFPSHSVIEKGQTVTLRCDPISGHDNLYWYRRVMGKEIKFLLHFVKESKQDESGMPNNRFLAERTGGTYSTLKVQPAELEDSGVYFCASSQVGTPHGYTFGSGTRLTVV.

The chain joins TRBV5-1 to TRBJ1-4; D is unclear. The CDR3 consists of 16 residues. The germline V gene has CDR1 SGHRS and CDR2 YFSETQ. V was cut by 7 bases and J by 8 bases, with 24 bases left in between. CDR3 nucleotide sequence: TGCGCCAGCTCCTCAAGGTGGGAGGGAGGAGAAGAAAAACTGTTTTTT. Its translation is CASSSRWEGGEEKLFF.

This clonotype was recorded a few times. This sequence joins TRBV6-4 and TRBJ1-6; TRBD1 matches 9 bases. Looked up from germline, CDR1 is MRHNA and CDR2 is SNTAGT. The CDR3 covers 14 residues. V gave up 3 bases and J gave up 7 bases; unmatched junction bases: 1. The CDR3 reads CASSEGQGNSPLHF. CDR3 nucleotide sequence: TGTGCCAGCAGTGAAGGACAGGGGAATTCACCCCTCCACTTT.

This clonotype was seen at least ten times. V usage is TRBV20-1 and J usage is TRBJ2-7, with TRBD1 matching over 7 bases. The CDR3 has 14 residues. V shed 4 bases, J shed 2 bases, and the junction held 8 bases outside the gene matches. Germline CDR1 reads DFQATT; CDR2 reads SNEGSKA (reference sequence). This CDR3 is CSATRTGPAYEQYF. The CDR3, as DNA: TGCAGTGCTACCAGGACAGGCCCTGCCTACGAGCAGTACTTC.

In its sample, this clonotype was seen a few times. The J gene is TRBJ1-1, the V gene TRBV7-2; D remains ambiguous. The length of the CDR3 is 15 residues. CDR1 is SGHTA and CDR2 is FQGNSA in the germline V gene. V was pared by 3 bases and J by 4 bases, with 15 bases between. The DNA of the CDR3 is TGTGCCAGCAGCTTCCGGCGAGATCGGGGCACTGAAGCTTTCTTT. Translated, it gives CASSFRRDRGTEAFF.

The genes are TRBV27 and TRBJ1-1, with D maybe TRBD1 (5 bases). Trimming took off 7 bases at V and 4 bases at J, with 16 bases between the two ends. CDR1 and CDR2 (germline): MNHEY, SMNVEV (reference sequence). This CDR3 comprises 14 residues. The CDR3 loop is CASKSGQGRTEAFF. As DNA, the CDR3 is TGTGCCAGCAAATCGGGGCAGGGCCGCACTGAAGCTTTCTTT.

The V gene is TRBV7-3, the J gene TRBJ2-3; D may be TRBD2 (6 bases). CDR3 size: 15 residues. V lost 6 bases and J lost 2, with 15 bases in between. Germline V gene data show CDR1 as SGHTA and CDR2 as FQGTGA. The CDR3 region is CASRLEGRLTDTQYF. The CDR3 DNA is TGTGCCAGCAGGCTGGAGGGCCGACTCACAGATACGCAGTATTTT. Full variable domain (missing parts from reference TRBV7-3 and TRBJ2-3): GAGVSQTPSNKVTEKGKYVELRCDPISGHTALYWYRQSLGQGPEFLIYFQGTGAADDSGLPNDRFFAVRPEGSVSTLKIQRTERGDSAVYLCASRLEGRLTDTQYFGPGTRLTVL.

V and J are TRBV6-5 and TRBJ2-4; 8 bases are a match to TRBD2. Per the germline V gene, CDR1 is MNHEY and CDR2 is SVGAGI. The CDR3 covers 13 residues. With 11 bases clipped from V and 8 bases from J, the junction kept 11 bases outside the gene matches. The CDR3 here is CAGGGPPPDIQYF. In DNA, the CDR3 is TGTGCCGGCGGGGGGCCCCCCCCCGACATTCAGTACTTC.

This clonotype was counted only a few times. Here the CDR3 reads CAWAGANTEAFF. CDR3 nucleotides: TGTGCCTGGGCGGGGGCAAACACTGAAGCTTTCTTT. The chain employs TRBV30 and TRBJ1-1; D possibly corresponds to TRBD1 (6 bases). Between the trimmed V and J ends, which lost 5 bases and 2 bases, there was a span of 9 bases. This CDR3 comprises 12 residues. CDR1 GTSNPN and CDR2 SVGIG come from the germline V gene (reference sequence).

The table lists this clonotype with many counts. The genes are TRBV29-1 and TRBJ2-7; D is possibly TRBD1 (7 bases). Germline V lookup: CDR1 SQVTM, CDR2 ANQGSEA. V dropped 2 bases and J dropped 7 bases, with 21 bases sitting between them. This CDR3 has 15 residues. CDR3 sequence: CSVELRERAGGEQYF. CDR3 sequence (DNA): TGCAGCGTTGAACTCCGGGAGAGGGCAGGGGGTGAGCAGTACTTC.

The V gene is TRBV29-1, the J gene TRBJ1-1, with D perhaps TRBD1 (6 bases). Trimming took 4 bases from V and 2 from J, leaving 11 bases between them. Germline V gives CDR1 SQVTM, CDR2 ANQGSEA. The CDR3 sequence is 13 residues long. CDR3 bases: TGCAGCGTTGTATCCAGGGGCAACACTGAAGCTTTCTTT. It translates to CSVVSRGNTEAFF.

This clonotype was detected only a few times. The chain uses TRBV24-1 and TRBJ2-3; possibly TRBD2 for D (5 bases). This CDR3 has 11 residues. CDR1 is KGHDR and CDR2 is SFDVKD in the germline V gene. Trimming took 1 base from V and 11 from J, leaving 6 bases between them. The CDR3 protein is CATSDFREQYF. The CDR3 DNA reads as TGTGCCACCAGTGATTTCCGGGAGCAGTATTTT.

The chain carries TRBV6-5 and TRBJ1-2, with 10 bases identical to TRBD1. CDR1 and CDR2 (germline): MNHEY, SVGAGI. V shed 0 bases and J 5 bases; nucleotides not matched to a gene: 6. This CDR3 region has 16 residues. The CDR3 nucleotides read TGTGCCAGCAGTTACTCCGGACAGGGGGTGGGTTATGGCTACACCTTC. Its translation: CASSYSGQGVGYGYTF.

Only a few counts were recorded for this clonotype. The J gene is TRBJ1-5, the V gene TRBV5-6; 10 bases match TRBD1. V trimming: 4 bases; J trimming: 0 bases; junction bases outside the gene matches: 4. Germline V CDR1 and CDR2: SGHDT, YYEEEE. This CDR3 comprises 16 residues. CDR3 residues: CASSPGTGDSNQPQHF. The CDR3 nucleotides read TGTGCCAGCAGCCCCGGGACAGGGGATAGCAATCAGCCCCAGCATTTT.

This rearrangement joins TRBV12-3 or TRBV12-4 to TRBJ1-6; 7 nucleotides line up with TRBD1. The CDR3 runs 15 residues. Trimming removed 4 bases from V and 7 bases from J; junction bases left unmatched: 7. CDR3 DNA sequence: TGTGCCAGCAGTTCGCGGACAGGCCTGAATTCACCCCTCCACTTT. It is translated as CASSSRTGLNSPLHF.

The chain has TRBV9 and TRBJ1-1; perhaps TRBD1 as D (6 bases). This CDR3 is built from 14 residues. V gave up 3 bases and J gave up 2 bases, with 11 bases separating them. The germline V gene encodes CDR1 SGDLS and CDR2 YYNGEE. CDR3 DNA: TGTGCCAGCAGCGCGACAGGACCTAACACTGAAGCTTTCTTT. It specifies CASSATGPNTEAFF.

This CDR3 reads CAIGLAGGNEQFF. For the CDR3, the DNA is TGTGCCATCGGGCTAGCGGGCGGTAATGAGCAGTTCTTC. The rearrangement links TRBV10-3 to TRBJ2-1; 8 nucleotides align to TRBD2. The germline V gene encodes CDR1 ENHRY and CDR2 SYGVKD. With 8 bases clipped from V and 7 bases from J, the junction kept 7 bases outside the gene matches. This CDR3 is 13 amino acids long.

The genes are TRBV19 and TRBJ2-2, with D perhaps matching TRBD2 (5 bases). Germline loops: CDR1 LNHDA, CDR2 SQIVND (reference sequence). V lost 7 bases, J lost 0 bases, and 12 bases lay in between. The CDR3 extends over 15 amino acids. DNA of the CDR3: TGTGCCAGTACCCTGAGGGTTTCGAACACCGGGGAGCTGTTTTTT. It specifies CASTLRVSNTGELFF. Using reference TRBV19 and TRBJ2-2 for the parts outside the CDR3, the full variable domain is DGGITQSPKYLFRKEGQNVTLSCEQNLNHDAMYWYRQDPGQGLRLIYYSQIVNDFQKGDIAEGYSVSREKKESFPLTVTSAQKNPTAFYLCASTLRVSNTGELFFGEGSRLTVL.

This clonotype has just a few counts. The chain employs TRBV7-2 and TRBJ1-2; perhaps TRBD1 as D (5 bases). Germline V gives CDR1 SGHTA, CDR2 FQGNSA. CDR3 length: 14 amino acids. Trimming left V 8 bases short and J 4 bases short, with 17 bases between. Here the CDR3 reads CASGGDRLGYGYTF. DNA of the CDR3: TGTGCCAGCGGAGGGGACCGACTGGGCTATGGCTACACCTTC.